The 27 T cell receptor beta chains listed next were all sequenced from one sample in a study of blood T cell repertoires in COVID-19. Sequencing used immunoSEQ multiplex PCR; TCRdb keeps in-frame clones, though not all of them. The table lists roughly 200,000 clones, 88% of them singletons. Sequences were obtained from peripheral blood. These receptors were taken from a man aged 18 to 29 with active or convalescent COVID-19.

The genes are TRBV30 and TRBJ1-1; D might be TRBD1 (5 bases). The CDR3 runs to 14 residues. CDR1 is GTSNPN, CDR2 SVGIG, per germline (reference sequence). V gave up 1 base and J gave up 5 bases, with 14 bases separating them. CDR3 nucleotide sequence: TGTGCCTGGAGTGAGAGTGCCAGGGTGACTGAAGCTTTCTTT. It is translated as CAWSESARVTEAFF.

The CDR3: CASTQPVTGELFF. CDR3 sequence (DNA): TGTGCCAGCACCCAACCGGTGACCGGGGAGCTGTTTTTT. The rearrangement uses TRBV28 and TRBJ2-2; D is undetermined. From germline, CDR1 is MDHEN and CDR2 SYDVKM. Trimming left V 7 bases short and J 5 bases short, with 11 bases between. This CDR3 region has 13 residues.

The chain joins TRBV6-1 to TRBJ1-4; D ambiguous. Trimming left V 4 bases short and J 8 bases short, with 20 bases between. This CDR3 contains 16 residues. Germline V lookup: CDR1 MNHNS, CDR2 SASEGT. The CDR3 DNA sequence: TGTGCCAGCAGTGTGAACGGTGGGCCGGCCGGCGAAAAACTGTTTTTT. Protein product: CASSVNGGPAGEKLFF.

The rearrangement uses TRBV7-9 and TRBJ1-5; 8 bases match TRBD1. This CDR3 has 13 amino acids. The germline CDR1 and CDR2 sequences are SEHNR and FQNEAQ (reference sequence). With 5 bases clipped from V and 5 bases from J, the junction kept 2 bases outside the gene matches. Here the CDR3 reads CASSQQGDQPQHF. The CDR3 nucleotides read TGTGCCAGCAGCCAACAGGGGGATCAGCCCCAGCATTTT.

V usage is TRBV7-6 and J usage is TRBJ1-3, with D uncertain. The germline V and J ends were trimmed by 2 bases and 1 base, with 9 bases remaining between them. Per germline, CDR1 SGHVS and CDR2 FNYEAQ. The CDR3 contains 15 residues. Here the CDR3 reads CASSLFEGSGNTIYF. The CDR3 DNA sequence: TGTGCCAGCAGCTTATTTGAGGGTTCTGGAAACACCATATATTTT.

The chain links TRBV15 to TRBJ2-6, with TRBD1 matching 11 bases. The J segment lost 1 base and the V segment lost 6 bases, leaving 8 bases of the junction unmatched. The germline V gene encodes CDR1 LNHNV and CDR2 YYDKDF (reference sequence). The CDR3 has 18 amino acids. The CDR3 bases are TGTGCCACCAGAGTCACCGGGACAGGGGGGTCTGGGGCCAACGTCCTGACTTTC. It translates to CATRVTGTGGSGANVLTF.

This clone was detected only once. The CDR3 region is CASSQGLAPGVYGYTF. The CDR3 DNA reads as TGCGCCAGCAGCCAAGGACTCGCCCCAGGGGTTTATGGCTACACCTTC. The chain recombines TRBV4-1 with TRBJ1-2; D is perhaps TRBD1 (6 bases). Germline CDR1 MGHRA, CDR2 YSYEKL. The CDR3 is 16 residues long. Trimming left V 1 base short and J 5 bases short, with 17 bases between.

This chain connects TRBV18 to TRBJ1-2; 9 bases align to TRBD1. V dropped 1 base and J dropped 7; count of bases not matched to a gene: 10. CDR1 is KGHSH and CDR2 is LQKENI in the germline V gene. The CDR3 consists of 16 residues. CDR3 DNA sequence: TGTGCCAGCTCACCACGGACAGGGGCTAGTGGTAGTGGCTACACCTTC. Its translation: CASSPRTGASGSGYTF.

This clone was counted a few times. Relative to the germline gene, one junction end is altered; a read error may explain this. This rearrangement joins TRBV18 to TRBJ1-1, with D possibly being TRBD1 (5 bases). This CDR3 comprises 17 residues. Germline loops: CDR1 KGHSH, CDR2 LQKENI. The CDR3 DNA sequence: TGTGCCAGCTCTCCACCTTCATCTTCTCTTGGGGGGACTGAAGCTTTCTTT. It yields the protein CASSPPSSSLGGTEAFF.

The rearrangement joins TRBV7-2 to TRBJ2-7; 14 bases map to TRBD2. The length of the CDR3 is 16 residues. Per the germline V gene, CDR1 is SGHTA and CDR2 is FQGNSA. V shed 5 bases, J shed 5 bases, and the junction held 8 bases outside the gene matches. The CDR3 DNA sequence: TGTGCCAGCAGCATCATGACTAGCGGGAGGGGCAACGAGCAGTACTTC. Translated, it gives CASSIMTSGRGNEQYF.

A single count supports this clone. CDR3 nucleotides: TGTGCCATCAGGCCGAGCGGGAGGTTCTACAATGAGCAGTTCTTC. Translation gives CAIRPSGRFYNEQFF. V is TRBV10-3 and J is TRBJ2-1; 9 positions match TRBD2. The CDR3 contains 15 residues. Germline trimming cut 6 bases from V and 3 bases from J; bases unmatched to any gene: 6. CDR1 and CDR2 (germline): ENHRY, SYGVKD.

J is TRBJ1-1 and V is TRBV7-9, with 9 bases identical to TRBD1. There are 15 residues in the CDR3. Germline CDR1 SEHNR, CDR2 FQNEAQ (reference sequence). Losses at the gene ends were 5 bases for V and 4 bases for J; bases not matched to a gene: 8. CDR3 bases: TGTGCCAGCAGCCCTGGACAGGGGCCGGGCACTGAAGCTTTCTTT. It yields the protein CASSPGQGPGTEAFF.

The chain couples TRBV3-1 (or the pseudogene TRBV3-2) to TRBJ2-1; D is uncertain. Germline assignment: CDR1 LGHDT and CDR2 YNNKEL (reference sequence). Trimming left V 4 bases short and J 6 bases short, with 7 bases between. The CDR3 contains 12 residues. CDR3 in DNA: TGTGCCAGCAGCCTCGGAGTCAATGAGCAGTTCTTC. It is translated as CASSLGVNEQFF.

This chain uses TRBV20-1 with TRBJ2-3, with a weak D call TRBD1 (6 bases). V lost 6 bases and J lost 11, with 15 bases in between. CDR1 DFQATT and CDR2 SNEGSKA come from the germline V gene (reference sequence). The length of the CDR3 is 11 residues. The CDR3: CSASRQELQYF. Written as DNA, the CDR3 is TGCAGTGCCAGTAGACAGGAATTGCAGTATTTT.

This chain uses TRBV10-1 with TRBJ1-2; a weak D match, TRBD1 (5 bases). The CDR3 has 12 amino acids. With 3 bases removed from V and 8 bases from J, the gap between germline ends came to 10 bases. CDR1 and CDR2 (germline): WNHNN, SYGVQD (reference sequence). In DNA form, the CDR3 reads TGCGCCAGCAGTGACCCTCGGGGGGGCTACACCTTC. This gives the protein CASSDPRGGYTF.

The chain recombines TRBV3-1 (or the pseudogene TRBV3-2) with TRBJ2-1, with TRBD2 identical over 14 bases. The V and J ends lost 0 bases and 15 bases, in that order; junction bases with no gene match: 4. The CDR3 is made up of 14 amino acids. The V gene's germline CDR1 is LGHDT and CDR2 YNNKEL (reference sequence). CDR3 sequence: CASSQDTGTSGRFF. CDR3 bases: TGTGCCAGCAGCCAAGACACCGGGACTAGCGGGAGGTTCTTC.

In this sample, this clone turned up once. The rearrangement links TRBV19 to TRBJ2-3, with 14 bases identical to TRBD2. This CDR3 comprises 19 residues. CDR1 is LNHDA and CDR2 is SQIVND in the germline V gene (reference sequence). J lost 1 base, V lost 3 bases, and 9 bases had no gene match. As DNA, the CDR3 is TGTGCCAGTAGTATTAATCCCCAGGGACTAGCGGGAGGCACAGATACGCAGTATTTT. The encoded protein is CASSINPQGLAGGTDTQYF.

The chain links TRBV10-3 to TRBJ1-2; a possible D gene is TRBD1 (6 bases). The CDR3 covers 15 residues. Germline CDR1 is ENHRY and CDR2 is SYGVKD. Trimming took 5 bases from V and 4 from J, leaving 17 bases between them. The CDR3 coding sequence is TGTGCCATCAGTTCCGTCTCTAGAGGGGGCTATGGCTACACCTTC. It encodes CAISSVSRGGYGYTF.

The chain joins TRBV5-1 to TRBJ1-5; 10 positions agree with TRBD1. The V gene end was trimmed by 4 bases and the J gene end by 9 bases; junction bases not matched to a gene: 10. This CDR3 comprises 15 residues. Germline V gene lookup returns CDR1 SGHRS and CDR2 YFSETQ. CDR3 DNA sequence: TGCGCCAGCAGCCCCGGGACAGGGGAGATCCGGCCCCAGCATTTT. Translated: CASSPGTGEIRPQHF.

The chain joins TRBV3-1 (or the pseudogene TRBV3-2) to TRBJ2-5, with no clear D. CDR3 length: 14 amino acids. Germline-derived CDR1 and CDR2 are LGHDT and YNNKEL (reference sequence). V was clipped by 4 bases and J by 2 bases, with 11 bases between them. CDR3 sequence: CASSPPGVQETQYF. CDR3 sequence (DNA): TGTGCCAGCAGCCCGCCGGGTGTACAAGAGACCCAGTACTTC.

This clone has just one count. The chain joins TRBV6-6 to TRBJ1-6; 9 nucleotides align to TRBD1. J lost 7 bases, V lost 8 bases, and 6 bases had no gene match. Germline V gives CDR1 MNHNY, CDR2 SVGAGI (reference sequence). This CDR3 has 14 residues. In DNA, the CDR3 is TGTGCCAGCTCTCGGGACAGGGACAATTCACCCCTCCACTTT. This translates into CASSRDRDNSPLHF.

The chain couples TRBV6-1 to TRBJ1-1, with 9 bases that match TRBD1. This CDR3 region has 16 residues. Germline values: CDR1 MNHNS, CDR2 SASEGT. The J segment lost 0 bases and the V segment lost 2 bases, leaving 4 bases of the junction unmatched. The CDR3 reads CASSELGTGLNTEAFF. CDR3 DNA: TGTGCCAGCAGTGAATTGGGGACAGGGCTGAACACTGAAGCTTTCTTT.

This chain links TRBV10-3 with TRBJ2-2; a weak D match, TRBD2 (6 bases). Per germline, CDR1 ENHRY and CDR2 SYGVKD. The CDR3 runs to 15 residues. V lost 6 bases and J 5 bases, leaving 16 bases between the germline ends. The CDR3 loop is CAIRVGGVGTGELFF. CDR3 sequence (DNA): TGTGCCATCAGAGTGGGGGGAGTCGGAACCGGGGAGCTGTTTTTT.

The rearrangement joins TRBV3-1 (or the pseudogene TRBV3-2) to TRBJ2-7, with 10 nucleotides matching TRBD1. Germline V gene data show CDR1 as LGHDT and CDR2 as YNNKEL (reference sequence). V gave up 4 bases and J gave up 2 bases; unmatched junction bases: 2. The CDR3 covers 14 residues. The CDR3 protein is CASSRGTGAYEQYF. The CDR3, as DNA: TGTGCCAGCAGCCGAGGGACAGGGGCCTACGAGCAGTACTTC.

The table lists this clone with a count of one. The chain couples TRBV12-2 to TRBJ1-3; the D call in the table, TRBD1, was not verified against the DNA. TRBV12-2 is reported as a pseudogene. The length of the CDR3 is 19 residues. This CDR3 reads CASRLLSPPTGPSGNTIYF. The CDR3 nucleotides are TGTGCAAGTCGCTTATTATCACCCCCCACAGGGCCCTCTGGAAACACCATATATTTT.

This clone was seen once. This chain links TRBV28 with TRBJ2-7; 10 nucleotides line up with TRBD2. The CDR3 has 16 amino acids. In germline, CDR1 is MDHEN, CDR2 SYDVKM. J was trimmed by 2 bases and V by 7 bases; bases with no gene match: 11. In DNA form, the CDR3 reads TGTGCCAGCAAGATGGCTAGCGGGAGCTGGACCTACGAGCAGTACTTC. As protein: CASKMASGSWTYEQYF. Full variable domain (remainder filled in from reference TRBV28 and TRBJ2-7): DVKVTQSSRYLVKRTGEKVFLECVQDMDHENMFWYRQDPGLGLRLIYFSYDVKMKEKGDIPEGYSVSREKKERFSLILESASTNQTSMYLCASKMASGSWTYEQYFGPGTRLTVT.

The V gene is TRBV30, the J gene TRBJ1-2; 8 bases line up with TRBD1. Germline CDR1 is GTSNPN and CDR2 is SVGIG (reference sequence). V was pared by 3 bases and J by 3 bases, with 9 bases of the junction left unmatched. The CDR3 has 15 residues. In DNA form, the CDR3 reads TGTGCCTGGAGCGGGACAGGCTTCTCCTACTATGGCTACACCTTC. Its translation is CAWSGTGFSYYGYTF.